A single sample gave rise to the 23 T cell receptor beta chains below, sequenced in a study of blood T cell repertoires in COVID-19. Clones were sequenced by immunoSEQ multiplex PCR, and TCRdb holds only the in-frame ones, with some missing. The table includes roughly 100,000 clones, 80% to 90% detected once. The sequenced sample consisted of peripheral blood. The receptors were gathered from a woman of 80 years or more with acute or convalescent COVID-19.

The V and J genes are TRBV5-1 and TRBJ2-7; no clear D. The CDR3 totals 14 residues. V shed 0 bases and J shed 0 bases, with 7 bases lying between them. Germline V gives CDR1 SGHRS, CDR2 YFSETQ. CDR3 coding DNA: TGCGCCAGCAGCTTGGATCCGAGCTCCTACGAGCAGTACTTC. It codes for CASSLDPSSYEQYF. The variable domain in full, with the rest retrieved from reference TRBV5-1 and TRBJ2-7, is KAGVTQTPRYLIKTRGQQVTLSCSPISGHRSVSWYQQTPGQGLQFLFEYFSETQRNKGNFPGRFSGRQFSNSRSEMNVSTLELGDSALYLCASSLDPSSYEQYFGPGTRLTVT.

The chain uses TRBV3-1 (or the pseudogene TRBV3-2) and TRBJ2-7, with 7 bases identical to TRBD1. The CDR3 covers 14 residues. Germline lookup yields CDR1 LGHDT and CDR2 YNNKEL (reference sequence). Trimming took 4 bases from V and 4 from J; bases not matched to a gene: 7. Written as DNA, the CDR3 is TGTGCCAGCAGCCGCCCGGGACAGCGGTACGAGCAGTACTTC. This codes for CASSRPGQRYEQYF.

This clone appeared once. The CDR3 loop is CASSPREKNIQYF. The CDR3 DNA sequence: TGTGCCAGCAGCCCCCGGGAGAAAAACATTCAGTACTTC. The gene calls are TRBV27 and TRBJ2-4, with D possibly matching TRBD2 (6 bases). V was shortened by 6 bases and J by 4 bases, with 10 bases between the two germline ends. The germline CDR1 and CDR2 sequences are MNHEY and SMNVEV (reference sequence). The CDR3 runs 13 residues.

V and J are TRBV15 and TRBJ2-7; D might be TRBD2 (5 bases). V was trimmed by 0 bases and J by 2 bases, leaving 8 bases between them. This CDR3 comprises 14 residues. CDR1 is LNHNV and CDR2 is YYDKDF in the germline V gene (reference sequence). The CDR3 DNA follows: TGTGCCACCAGCAGAGATCCCGGGGCCTACGAGCAGTACTTC. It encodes CATSRDPGAYEQYF.

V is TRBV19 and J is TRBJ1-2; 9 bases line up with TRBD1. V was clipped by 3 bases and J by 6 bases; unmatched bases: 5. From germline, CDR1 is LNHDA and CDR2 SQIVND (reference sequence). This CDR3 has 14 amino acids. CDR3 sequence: CASSIGRTGDGYTF. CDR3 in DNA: TGTGCCAGTAGTATCGGGCGGACAGGGGATGGCTACACCTTC.

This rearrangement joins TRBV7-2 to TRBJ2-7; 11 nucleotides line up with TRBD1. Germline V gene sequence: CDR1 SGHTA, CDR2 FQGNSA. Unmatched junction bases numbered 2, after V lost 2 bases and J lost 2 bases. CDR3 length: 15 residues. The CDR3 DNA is TGTGCCAGCAGCTTACAGGACAGGGGGCCCTACGAGCAGTACTTC. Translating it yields CASSLQDRGPYEQYF.

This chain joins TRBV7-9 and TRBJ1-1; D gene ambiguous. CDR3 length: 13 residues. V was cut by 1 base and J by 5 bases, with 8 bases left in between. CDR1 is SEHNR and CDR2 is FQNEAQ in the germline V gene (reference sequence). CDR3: CASSLGGRTEAFF. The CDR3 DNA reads TGTGCCAGCAGCTTAGGCGGGAGGACTGAAGCTTTCTTT.

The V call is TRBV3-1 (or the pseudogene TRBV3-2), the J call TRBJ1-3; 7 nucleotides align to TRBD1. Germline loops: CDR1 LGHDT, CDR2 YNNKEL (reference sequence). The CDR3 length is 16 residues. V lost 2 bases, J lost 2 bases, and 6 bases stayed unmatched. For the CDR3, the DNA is TGTGCCAGCAGCCAACGGACAGGACAGGCTGGAAACACCATATATTTT. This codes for CASSQRTGQAGNTIYF.

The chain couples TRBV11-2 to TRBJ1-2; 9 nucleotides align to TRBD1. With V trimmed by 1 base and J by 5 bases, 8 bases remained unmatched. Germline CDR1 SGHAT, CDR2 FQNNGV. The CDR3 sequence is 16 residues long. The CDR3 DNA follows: TGTGCCAGCAGCTTAGGGGGACAGGGTTGGTGGTATGGCTACACCTTC. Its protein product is CASSLGGQGWWYGYTF. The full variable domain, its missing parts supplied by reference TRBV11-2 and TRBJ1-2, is EAGVAQSPRYKIIEKRQSVAFWCNPISGHATLYWYQQILGQGPKLLIQFQNNGVVDDSQLPKDRFSAERLKGVDSTLKIQPAKLEDSAVYLCASSLGGQGWWYGYTFGSGTRLTVV.

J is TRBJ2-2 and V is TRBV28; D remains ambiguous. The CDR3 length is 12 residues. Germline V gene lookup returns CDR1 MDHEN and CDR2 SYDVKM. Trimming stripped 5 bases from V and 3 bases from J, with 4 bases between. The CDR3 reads CASSRYTGELFF. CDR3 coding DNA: TGTGCCAGCAGTCGGTACACCGGGGAGCTGTTTTTT.

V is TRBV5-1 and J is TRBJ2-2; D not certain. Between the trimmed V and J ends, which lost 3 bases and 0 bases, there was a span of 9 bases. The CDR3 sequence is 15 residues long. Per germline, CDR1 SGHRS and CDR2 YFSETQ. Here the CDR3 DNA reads TGCGCCAGCAGCTCCCGGTATACGAACACCGGGGAGCTGTTTTTT. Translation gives CASSSRYTNTGELFF.

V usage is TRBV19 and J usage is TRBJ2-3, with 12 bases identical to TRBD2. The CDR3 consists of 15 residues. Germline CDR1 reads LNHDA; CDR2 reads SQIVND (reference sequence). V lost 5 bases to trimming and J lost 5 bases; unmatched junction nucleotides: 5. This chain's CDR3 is CASSPTSGGGDTQYF. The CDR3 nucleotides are TGTGCCAGTAGTCCGACTAGCGGGGGTGGAGATACGCAGTATTTT.

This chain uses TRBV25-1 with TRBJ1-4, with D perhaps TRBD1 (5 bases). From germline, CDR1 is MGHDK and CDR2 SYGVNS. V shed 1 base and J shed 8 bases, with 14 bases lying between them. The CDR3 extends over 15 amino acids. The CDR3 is CASSESLQQVEKLFF. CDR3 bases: TGTGCCAGCAGTGAATCGCTGCAACAGGTCGAAAAACTGTTTTTT.

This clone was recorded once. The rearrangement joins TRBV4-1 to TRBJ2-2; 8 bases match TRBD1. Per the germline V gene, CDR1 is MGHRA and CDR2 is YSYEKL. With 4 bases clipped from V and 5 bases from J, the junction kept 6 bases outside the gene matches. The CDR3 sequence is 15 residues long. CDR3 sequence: CASSLGQGSTGELFF. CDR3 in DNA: TGCGCCAGCAGCCTTGGACAGGGCAGTACCGGGGAGCTGTTTTTT.

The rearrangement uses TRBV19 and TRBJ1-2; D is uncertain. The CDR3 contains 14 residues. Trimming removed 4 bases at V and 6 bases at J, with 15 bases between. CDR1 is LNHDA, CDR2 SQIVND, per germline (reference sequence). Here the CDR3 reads CASSTGSRLHGYTF. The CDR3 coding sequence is TGTGCCAGTAGTACCGGGTCTCGGCTCCATGGCTACACCTTC. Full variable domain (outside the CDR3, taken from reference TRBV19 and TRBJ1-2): DGGITQSPKYLFRKEGQNVTLSCEQNLNHDAMYWYRQDPGQGLRLIYYSQIVNDFQKGDIAEGYSVSREKKESFPLTVTSAQKNPTAFYLCASSTGSRLHGYTFGSGTRLTVV.

The DNA for the CDR3 is TGCGCCAGCAGCTTGAATGTGGAGGGGAAACTGTTTTTT. It encodes CASSLNVEGKLFF. This sequence joins TRBV5-1 and TRBJ1-4; TRBD1 might be the D (5 bases). The CDR3 covers 13 residues. Germline-derived CDR1 and CDR2 are SGHRS and YFSETQ. V was shortened by 1 base and J by 11 bases, with 12 bases between the two germline ends.

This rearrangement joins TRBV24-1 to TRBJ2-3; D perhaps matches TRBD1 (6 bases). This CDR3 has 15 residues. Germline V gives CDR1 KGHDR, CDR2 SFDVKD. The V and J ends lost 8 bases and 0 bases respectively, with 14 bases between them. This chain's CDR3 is CATTQGHSSTDTQYF. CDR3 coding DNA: TGTGCCACCACTCAGGGGCATTCTAGCACAGATACGCAGTATTTT.

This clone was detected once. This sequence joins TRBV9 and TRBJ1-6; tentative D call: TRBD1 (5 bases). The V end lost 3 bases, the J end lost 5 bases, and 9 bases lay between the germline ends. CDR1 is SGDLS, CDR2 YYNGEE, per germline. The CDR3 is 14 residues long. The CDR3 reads CASSGPTDNSPLHF. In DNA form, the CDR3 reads TGTGCCAGCAGCGGCCCGACAGATAATTCACCCCTCCACTTT.

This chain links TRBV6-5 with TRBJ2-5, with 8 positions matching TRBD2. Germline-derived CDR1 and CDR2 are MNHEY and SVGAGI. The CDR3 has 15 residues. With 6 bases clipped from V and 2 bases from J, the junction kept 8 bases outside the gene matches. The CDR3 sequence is CASSDRGGLQETQYF. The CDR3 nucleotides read TGTGCCAGCAGCGACCGCGGGGGGCTTCAAGAGACCCAGTACTTC.

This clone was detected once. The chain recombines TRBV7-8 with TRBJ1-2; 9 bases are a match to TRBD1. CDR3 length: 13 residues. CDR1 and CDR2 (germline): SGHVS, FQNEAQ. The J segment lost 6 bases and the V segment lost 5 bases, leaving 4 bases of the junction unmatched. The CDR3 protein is CASSTRTGDGYTF. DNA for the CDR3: TGTGCCAGCAGCACCCGGACAGGGGATGGCTACACCTTC.

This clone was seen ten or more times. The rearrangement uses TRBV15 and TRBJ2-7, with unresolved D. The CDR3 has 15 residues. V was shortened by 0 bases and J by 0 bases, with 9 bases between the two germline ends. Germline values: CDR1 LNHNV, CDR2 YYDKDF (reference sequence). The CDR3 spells CATSRDLEVSYEQYF. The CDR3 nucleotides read TGTGCCACCAGCAGAGATCTCGAGGTCTCCTACGAGCAGTACTTC.

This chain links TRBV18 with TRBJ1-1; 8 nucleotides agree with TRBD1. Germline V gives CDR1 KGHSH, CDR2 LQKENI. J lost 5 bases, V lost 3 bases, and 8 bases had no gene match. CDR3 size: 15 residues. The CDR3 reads CASSPSTGALTEAFF. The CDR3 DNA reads TGTGCCAGCTCACCCTCGACAGGGGCCTTGACTGAAGCTTTCTTT.

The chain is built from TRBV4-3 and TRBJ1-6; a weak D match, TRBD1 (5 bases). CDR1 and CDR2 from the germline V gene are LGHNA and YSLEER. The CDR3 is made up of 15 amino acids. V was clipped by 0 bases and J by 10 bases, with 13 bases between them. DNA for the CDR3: TGCGCCAGCAGCCAAGATCCAGGGTTAGGCTCACCCCTCCACTTT. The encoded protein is CASSQDPGLGSPLHF.